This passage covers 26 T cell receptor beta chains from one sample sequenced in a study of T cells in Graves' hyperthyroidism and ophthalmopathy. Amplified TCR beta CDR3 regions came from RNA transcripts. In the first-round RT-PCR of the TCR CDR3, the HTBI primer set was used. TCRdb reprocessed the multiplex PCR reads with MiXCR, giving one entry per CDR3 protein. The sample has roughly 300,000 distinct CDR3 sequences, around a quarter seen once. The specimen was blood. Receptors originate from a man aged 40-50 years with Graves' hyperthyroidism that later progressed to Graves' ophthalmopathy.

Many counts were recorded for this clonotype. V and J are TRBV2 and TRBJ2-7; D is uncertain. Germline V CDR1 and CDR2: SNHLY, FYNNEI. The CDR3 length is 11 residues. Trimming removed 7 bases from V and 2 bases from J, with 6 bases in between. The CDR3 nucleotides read TGTGCCAGCACGGGTACCTACGAGCAGTACTTC. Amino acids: CASTGTYEQYF.

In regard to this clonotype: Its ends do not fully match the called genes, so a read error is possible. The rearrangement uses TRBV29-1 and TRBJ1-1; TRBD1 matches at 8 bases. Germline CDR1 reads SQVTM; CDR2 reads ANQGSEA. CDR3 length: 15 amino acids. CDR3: CSVGGTGPDRTEASF. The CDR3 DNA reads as TGCAGCGTTGGGGGGACAGGACCGGATCGCACTGAAGCTTCCTTT. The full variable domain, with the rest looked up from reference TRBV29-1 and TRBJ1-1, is SAVISQKPSRDICQRGTSLTIQCQVDSQVTMMFWYRQQPGQSLTLIATANQGSEATYESGFVIDKFPISRPNLTFSTLTVSNMSPEDSSIYLCSVGGTGPDRTEASFGQGTRLTVV.

The DNA of the CDR3 is TGCGCCAGCAGCTTGAACGCCAGAGGGCATGGCTACACCTTC. It translates to CASSLNARGHGYTF. The chain uses TRBV5-1 and TRBJ1-2; D is ambiguous. CDR3 length equals 14 residues. From germline, CDR1 is SGHRS and CDR2 YFSETQ. Trimming removed 1 base from V and 6 bases from J, with 13 bases in between.

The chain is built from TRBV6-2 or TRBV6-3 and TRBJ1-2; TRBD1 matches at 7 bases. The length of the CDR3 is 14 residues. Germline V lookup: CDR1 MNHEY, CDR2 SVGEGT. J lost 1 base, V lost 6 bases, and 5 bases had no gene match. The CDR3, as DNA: TGTGCCAGCAGATGGACAGGCGATAACTATGGCTACACCTTC. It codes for CASRWTGDNYGYTF.

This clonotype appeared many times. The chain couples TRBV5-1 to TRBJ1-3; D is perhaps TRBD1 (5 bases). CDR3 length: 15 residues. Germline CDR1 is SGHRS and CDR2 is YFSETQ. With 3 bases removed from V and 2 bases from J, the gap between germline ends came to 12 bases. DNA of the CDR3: TGCGCCAGCAGCTGGGACTCGGACACTGGAAACACCATATATTTT. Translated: CASSWDSDTGNTIYF. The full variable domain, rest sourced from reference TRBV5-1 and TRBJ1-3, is KAGVTQTPRYLIKTRGQQVTLSCSPISGHRSVSWYQQTPGQGLQFLFEYFSETQRNKGNFPGRFSGRQFSNSRSEMNVSTLELGDSALYLCASSWDSDTGNTIYFGEGSWLTVV.

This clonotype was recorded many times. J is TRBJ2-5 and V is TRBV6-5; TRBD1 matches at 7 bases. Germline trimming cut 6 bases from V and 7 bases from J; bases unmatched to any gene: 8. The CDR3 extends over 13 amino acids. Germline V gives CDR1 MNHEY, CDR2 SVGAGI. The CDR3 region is CASSYTRQGTQYF. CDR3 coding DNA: TGTGCCAGCAGCTACACTAGACAGGGGACCCAGTACTTC.

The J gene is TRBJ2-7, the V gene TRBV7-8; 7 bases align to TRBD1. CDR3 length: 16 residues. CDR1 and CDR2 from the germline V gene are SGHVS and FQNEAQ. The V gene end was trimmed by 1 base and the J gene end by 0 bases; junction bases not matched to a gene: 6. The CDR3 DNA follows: TGTGCCAGCAGCTTAGGGGCAGGGGGTTTCTCCTACGAGCAGTACTTC. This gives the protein CASSLGAGGFSYEQYF.

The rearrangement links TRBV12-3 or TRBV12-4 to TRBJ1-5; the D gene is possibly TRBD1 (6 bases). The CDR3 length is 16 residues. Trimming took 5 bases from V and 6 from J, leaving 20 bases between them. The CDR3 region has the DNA TGTGCCAGCAGTCCGGGCAGACAGGTTGAAGGTCAGCCCCAGCATTTT. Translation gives CASSPGRQVEGQPQHF.

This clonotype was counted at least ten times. The CDR3 sequence: CSAISGRARGTQYF. The CDR3 DNA is TGCAGTGCTATAAGCGGGAGGGCCCGGGGGACCCAGTACTTC. The chain employs TRBV20-1 and TRBJ2-5; TRBD2 agrees at 10 bases. The germline V gene has CDR1 DFQATT and CDR2 SNEGSKA (reference sequence). This CDR3 is built from 14 residues. Trimming cost V 4 bases and J 7 bases; bases outside gene matches: 9.

The CDR3: CASSDTVRARRRNTEAFF. CDR3 DNA sequence: TGTGCCAGCAGTGACACCGTCAGGGCACGTCGCAGGAACACTGAAGCTTTCTTT. The genes are TRBV6-4 and TRBJ1-1; tentatively, D is TRBD1 (5 bases). V lost 2 bases and J lost 1, with 20 bases in between. This CDR3 spans 18 amino acids. CDR1 and CDR2 from the germline V gene are MRHNA and SNTAGT.

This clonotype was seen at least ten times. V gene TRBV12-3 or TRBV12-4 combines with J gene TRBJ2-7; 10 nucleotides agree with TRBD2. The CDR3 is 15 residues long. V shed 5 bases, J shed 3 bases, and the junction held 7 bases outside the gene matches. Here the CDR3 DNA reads TGTGCCAGCAGTCGACAAGGACTAGCGGACTACGAGCAGTACTTC. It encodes CASSRQGLADYEQYF.

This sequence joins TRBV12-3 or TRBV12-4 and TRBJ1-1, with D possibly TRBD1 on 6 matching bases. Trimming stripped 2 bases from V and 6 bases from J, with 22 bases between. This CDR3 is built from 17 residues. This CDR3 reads CASSLRGTSNARAEAFF. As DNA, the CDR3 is TGTGCCAGCAGTTTAAGGGGGACGTCCAACGCAAGGGCTGAAGCTTTCTTT.

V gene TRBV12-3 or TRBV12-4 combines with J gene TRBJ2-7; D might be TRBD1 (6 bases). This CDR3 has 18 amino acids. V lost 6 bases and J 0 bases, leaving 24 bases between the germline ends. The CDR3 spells CASSRGRGGSPLSYEQYF. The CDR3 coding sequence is TGTGCCAGCAGCCGAGGGCGAGGGGGATCCCCCCTCTCCTACGAGCAGTACTTC.

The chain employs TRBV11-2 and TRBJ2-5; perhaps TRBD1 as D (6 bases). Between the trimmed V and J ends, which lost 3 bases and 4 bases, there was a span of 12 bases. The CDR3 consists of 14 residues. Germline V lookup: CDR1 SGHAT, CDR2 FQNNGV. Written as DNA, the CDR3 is TGTGCCAGCAGCTTCACAGGGTCGCGAGAGACCCAGTACTTC. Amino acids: CASSFTGSRETQYF. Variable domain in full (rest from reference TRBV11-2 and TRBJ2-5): EAGVAQSPRYKIIEKRQSVAFWCNPISGHATLYWYQQILGQGPKLLIQFQNNGVVDDSQLPKDRFSAERLKGVDSTLKIQPAKLEDSAVYLCASSFTGSRETQYFGPGTRLLVL.

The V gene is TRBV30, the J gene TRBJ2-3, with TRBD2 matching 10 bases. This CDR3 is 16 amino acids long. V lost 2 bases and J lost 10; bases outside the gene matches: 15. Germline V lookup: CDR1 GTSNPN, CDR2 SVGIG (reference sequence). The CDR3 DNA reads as TGTGCCTGGAGTTTCGGCGGGCTAGCGGGAGCCATGTCGCAGTATTTT. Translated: CAWSFGGLAGAMSQYF.

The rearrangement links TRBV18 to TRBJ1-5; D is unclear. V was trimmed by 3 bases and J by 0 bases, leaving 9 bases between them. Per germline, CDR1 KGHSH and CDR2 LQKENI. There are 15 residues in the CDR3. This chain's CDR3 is CASSPAAYSNQPQHF. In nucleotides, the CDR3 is TGTGCCAGCTCACCCGCGGCGTATAGCAATCAGCCCCAGCATTTT.

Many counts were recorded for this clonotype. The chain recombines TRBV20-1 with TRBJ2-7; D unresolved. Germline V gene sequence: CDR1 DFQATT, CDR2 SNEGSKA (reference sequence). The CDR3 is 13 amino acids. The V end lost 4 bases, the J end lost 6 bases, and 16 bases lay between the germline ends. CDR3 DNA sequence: TGCAGTGCTACCGACCCCCTACCCGGCGAGCAGTACTTC. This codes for CSATDPLPGEQYF.

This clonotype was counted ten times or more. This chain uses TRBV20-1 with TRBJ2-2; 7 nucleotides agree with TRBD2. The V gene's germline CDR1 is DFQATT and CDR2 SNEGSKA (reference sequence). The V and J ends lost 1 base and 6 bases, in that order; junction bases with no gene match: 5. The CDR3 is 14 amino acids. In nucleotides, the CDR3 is TGCAGTGCTAGAGGAGGACTAGTTCCCGGGGAGCTGTTTTTT. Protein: CSARGGLVPGELFF.

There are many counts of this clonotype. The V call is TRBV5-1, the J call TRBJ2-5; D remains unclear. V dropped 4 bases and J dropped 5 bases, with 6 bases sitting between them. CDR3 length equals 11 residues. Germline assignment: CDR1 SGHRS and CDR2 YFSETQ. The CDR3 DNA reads TGCGCCAGCAGCATTACTGAGACCCAGTACTTC. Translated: CASSITETQYF.

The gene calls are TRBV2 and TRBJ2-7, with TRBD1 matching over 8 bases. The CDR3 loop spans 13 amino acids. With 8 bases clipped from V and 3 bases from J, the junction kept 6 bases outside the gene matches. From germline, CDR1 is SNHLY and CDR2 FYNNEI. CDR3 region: CASGGTGLYEQYF. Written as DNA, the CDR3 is TGTGCCAGCGGAGGGACAGGACTCTACGAGCAGTACTTC.

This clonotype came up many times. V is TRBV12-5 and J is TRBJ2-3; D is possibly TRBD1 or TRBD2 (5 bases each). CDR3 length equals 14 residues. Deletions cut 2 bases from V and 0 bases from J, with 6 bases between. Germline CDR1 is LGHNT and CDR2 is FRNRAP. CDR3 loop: CASGLRDSTDTQYF. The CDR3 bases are TGTGCTAGTGGTTTGAGGGACAGCACAGATACGCAGTATTTT.

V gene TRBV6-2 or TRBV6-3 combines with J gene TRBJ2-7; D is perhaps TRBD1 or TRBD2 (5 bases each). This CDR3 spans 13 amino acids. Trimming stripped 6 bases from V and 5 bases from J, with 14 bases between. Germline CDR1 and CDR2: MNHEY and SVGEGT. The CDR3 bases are TGTGCCAGCAGGACCCCGGGGCGCGACGAGCAGTACTTC. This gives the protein CASRTPGRDEQYF.

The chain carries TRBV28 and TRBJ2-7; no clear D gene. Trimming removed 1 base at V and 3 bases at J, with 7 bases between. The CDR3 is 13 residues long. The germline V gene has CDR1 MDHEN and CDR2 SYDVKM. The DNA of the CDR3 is TGTGCCAGCAGTTTATTAACGGGCTACGAGCAGTACTTC. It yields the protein CASSLLTGYEQYF.

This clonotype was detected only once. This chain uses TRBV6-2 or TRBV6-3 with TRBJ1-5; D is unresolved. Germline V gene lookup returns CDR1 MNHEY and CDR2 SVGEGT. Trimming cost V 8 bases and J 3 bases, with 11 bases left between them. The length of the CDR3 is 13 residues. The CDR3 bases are TGTGCCAGCGCCCCTTGGACCAATCAGCCCCAGCATTTT. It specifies CASAPWTNQPQHF.

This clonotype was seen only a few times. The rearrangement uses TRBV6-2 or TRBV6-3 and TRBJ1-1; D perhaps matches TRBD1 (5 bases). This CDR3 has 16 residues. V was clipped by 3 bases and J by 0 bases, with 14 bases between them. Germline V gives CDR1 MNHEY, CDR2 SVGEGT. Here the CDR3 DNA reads TGTGCCAGCAGTTATGGGGGGGACCCTATGAACACTGAAGCTTTCTTT. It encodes CASSYGGDPMNTEAFF.

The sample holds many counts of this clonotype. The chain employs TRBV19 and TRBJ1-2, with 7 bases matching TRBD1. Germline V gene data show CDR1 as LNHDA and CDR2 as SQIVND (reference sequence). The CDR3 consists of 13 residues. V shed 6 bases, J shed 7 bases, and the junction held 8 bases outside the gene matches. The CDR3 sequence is CASRKAGTAGYTF. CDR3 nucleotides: TGTGCCAGTAGGAAAGCCGGGACAGCTGGCTACACCTTC.